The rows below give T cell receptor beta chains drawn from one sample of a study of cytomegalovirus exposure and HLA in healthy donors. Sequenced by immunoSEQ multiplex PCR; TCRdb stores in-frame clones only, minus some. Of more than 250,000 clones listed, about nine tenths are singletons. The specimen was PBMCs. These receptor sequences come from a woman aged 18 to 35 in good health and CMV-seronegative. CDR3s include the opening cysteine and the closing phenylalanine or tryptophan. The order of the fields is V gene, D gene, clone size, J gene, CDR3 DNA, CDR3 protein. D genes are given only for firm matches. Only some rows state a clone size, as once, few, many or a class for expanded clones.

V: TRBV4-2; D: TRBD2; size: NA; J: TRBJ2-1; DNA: TGTGCCAGCAGCCAAGATGGAAGCGGGAGAGCCGCCTACAATGAGCAGTTCTTC; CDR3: CASSQDGSGRAAYNEQFF
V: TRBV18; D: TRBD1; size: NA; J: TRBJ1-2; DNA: TGTGCCAGCTCACTACGGACAGGGGGCAATGGCTACACCTTC; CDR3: CASSLRTGGNGYTF
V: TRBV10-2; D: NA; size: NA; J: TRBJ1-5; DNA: TGCGCCAGCAGTGAATTGGTGCGGCAGCCCCAGCATTTT; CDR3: CASSELVRQPQHF
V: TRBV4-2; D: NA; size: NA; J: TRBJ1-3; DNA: TGTGCCAGCAGCCAAGAGGTCCCAGGGGCCTCTGGAAACACCATATATTTT; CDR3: CASSQEVPGASGNTIYF
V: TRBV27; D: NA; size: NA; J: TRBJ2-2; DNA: TGTGCCAGCAGCCTCAGGACCGGGGAGCTGTTTTTT; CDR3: CASSLRTGELFF
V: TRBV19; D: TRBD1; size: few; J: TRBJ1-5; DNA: TGTGCCAGTTTGGGACAGGGCCTCTATCAGCCCCAGCATTTT; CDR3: CASLGQGLYQPQHF
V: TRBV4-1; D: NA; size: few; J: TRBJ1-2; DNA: TGCGCCAGCAGCCAACCCTCGGGAGGGCGGTATGGCTACACCTTC; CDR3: CASSQPSGGRYGYTF
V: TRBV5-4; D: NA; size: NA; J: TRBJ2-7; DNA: TGTGCCAGCAGCTTGGTCCAGGGGACCTCCTACGAGCAGTACTTC; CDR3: CASSLVQGTSYEQYF
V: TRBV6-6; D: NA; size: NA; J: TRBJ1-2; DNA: TGTGCCAGCAGTCCCTCCGGGGGATTCTATGGCTACACCTTC; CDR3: CASSPSGGFYGYTF
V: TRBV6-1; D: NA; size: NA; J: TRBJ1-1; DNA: TGTGCCAGCATCTCGGGACACTTGAACACTGAAGCTTTCTTT; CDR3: CASISGHLNTEAFF
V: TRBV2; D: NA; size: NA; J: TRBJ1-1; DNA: TGTGCCAGCAGTTACCTACAGGGTATCATTGAAGCTTTCTTT; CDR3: CASSYLQGIIEAFF
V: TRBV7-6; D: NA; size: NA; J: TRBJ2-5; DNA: TGTGCCAGCAGCACGTCGACAGGTCAAGAGACCCAGTACTTC; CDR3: CASSTSTGQETQYF
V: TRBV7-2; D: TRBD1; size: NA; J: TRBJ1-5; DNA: TGTGCCAGCACCGCGACAGGGGGTGATCAGCCCCAGCATTTT; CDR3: CASTATGGDQPQHF
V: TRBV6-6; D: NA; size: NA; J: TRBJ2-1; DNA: TGTGCCAGCAGCGGGTCCAATGAGCAGTTCTTC; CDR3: CASSGSNEQFF
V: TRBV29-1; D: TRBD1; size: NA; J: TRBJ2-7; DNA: TGCAGCGCAGCCGGGACAGGCTACGAGCAGTACTTC; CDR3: CSAAGTGYEQYF
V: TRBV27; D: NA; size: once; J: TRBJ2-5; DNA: TGTGCCAGCAGTTTATCCGGGGGGACCCAGTACTTC; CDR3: CASSLSGGTQYF
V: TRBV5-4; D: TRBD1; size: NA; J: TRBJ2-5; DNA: TGTGCCACGGGACAGGGGGCCCAAGAGACCCAGTACTTC; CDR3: CATGQGAQETQYF
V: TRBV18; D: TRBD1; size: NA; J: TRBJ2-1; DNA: TGTGCCAGCTCGCCCGGGACAGGGGCATACAATGAGCAGTTCTTC; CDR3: CASSPGTGAYNEQFF
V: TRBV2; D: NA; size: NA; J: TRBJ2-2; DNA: TGTGCCAGCTGGAGCGGGCAGGGGCTGTTTTTT; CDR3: CASWSGQGLFF
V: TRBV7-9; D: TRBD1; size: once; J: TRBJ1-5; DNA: TGTGCCAGCAGCGGACAGGGGAGACGGCAGCCCCAGCATTTT; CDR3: CASSGQGRRQPQHF
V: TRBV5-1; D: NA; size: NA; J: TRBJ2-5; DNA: TGCGCCAGCAGCTTGGCTGAAGAGACCCAGTACTTC; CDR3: CASSLAEETQYF
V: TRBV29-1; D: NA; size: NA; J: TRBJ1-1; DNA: TGCAGCGTTGTCCGGGGGATGAACACTGAAGCTTTCTTT; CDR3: CSVVRGMNTEAFF
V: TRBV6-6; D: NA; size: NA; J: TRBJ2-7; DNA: TGTGCCAGCAGTTACGGGAGTGCGGGCGAGCAGTACTTC; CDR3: CASSYGSAGEQYF
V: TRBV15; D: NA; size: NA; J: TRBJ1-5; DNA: TGTGCCACCAGCAGAGATTTAGGGGATCAGCCCCAGCATTTT; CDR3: CATSRDLGDQPQHF
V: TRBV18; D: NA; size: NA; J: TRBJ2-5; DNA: TGTGCCAGCTCACGGCTAGCTGAGTACCAAGAGACCCAGTACTTC; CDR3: CASSRLAEYQETQYF
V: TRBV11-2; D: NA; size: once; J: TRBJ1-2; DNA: TGTGCCAGCAGCTCAGGGGAAGGCTATGGCTACACCTTC; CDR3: CASSSGEGYGYTF
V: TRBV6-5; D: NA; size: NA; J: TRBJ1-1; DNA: TGTGCCAGCAGTCGGGGCACTGAAGCTTTCTTT; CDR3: CASSRGTEAFF
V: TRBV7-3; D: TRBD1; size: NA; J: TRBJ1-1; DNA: TGTGCCAGCAGCCGGACAGGAGCCGCACTGAACACTGAAGCTTTCTTT; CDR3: CASSRTGAALNTEAFF
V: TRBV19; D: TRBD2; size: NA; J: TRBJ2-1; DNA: TGTGCCAGTAGTATCTACTCCGGGGGGAGTAATGAGCAGTTCTTC; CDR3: CASSIYSGGSNEQFF
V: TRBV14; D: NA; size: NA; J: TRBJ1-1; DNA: TGTGCCAGCAGTCCGCCGGGGGGCCTGAACACTGAAGCTTTCTTT; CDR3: CASSPPGGLNTEAFF
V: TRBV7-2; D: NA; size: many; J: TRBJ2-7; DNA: TGTGCCAGCAGCACCGGAAACGACATAATCTACGAGCAGTACTTC; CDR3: CASSTGNDIIYEQYF
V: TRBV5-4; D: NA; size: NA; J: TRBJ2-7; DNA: TGTGCCAGCAGCCCCCAGGGGTCCTACGAGCAGTACTTC; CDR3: CASSPQGSYEQYF
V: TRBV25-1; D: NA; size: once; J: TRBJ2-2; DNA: TGTGCCAGCGAGAAGGGGTCCGGGGAGCTGTTTTTT; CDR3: CASEKGSGELFF
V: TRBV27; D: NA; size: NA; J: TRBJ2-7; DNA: TGTGCCAGCAGTCTCACCGCTCGGGGGACAGTCAACTACGAGCAGTACTTC; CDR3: CASSLTARGTVNYEQYF
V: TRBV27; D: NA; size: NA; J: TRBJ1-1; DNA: TGTGCCAGCAGTCCATCAATGAACACTGAAGCTTTCTTT; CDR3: CASSPSMNTEAFF
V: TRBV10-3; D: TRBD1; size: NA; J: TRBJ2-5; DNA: TGTGCCATCAGTGACCCCACAGGGGGCCGCGAGACCCAGTACTTC; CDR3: CAISDPTGGRETQYF
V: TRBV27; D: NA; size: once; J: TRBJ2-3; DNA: TGTGCCAGCAGTTTCGAGTCTAGCACAGATACGCAGTATTTT; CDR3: CASSFESSTDTQYF
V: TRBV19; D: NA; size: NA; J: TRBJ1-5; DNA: TGTGCCAGTAGTGCACCAGGGTTGCCCCAGCATTTT; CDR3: CASSAPGLPQHF
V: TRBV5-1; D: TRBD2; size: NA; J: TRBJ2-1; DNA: TGCGCCAGCAGCCCACCACTAGCGGGAGGTTACAATGAGCAGTTCTTC; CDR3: CASSPPLAGGYNEQFF
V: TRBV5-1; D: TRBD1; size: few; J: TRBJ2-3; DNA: TGCGCCAGCAGCAAACGACAGGGCGGAATTTCTAGCACAGATACGCAGTATTTT; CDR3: CASSKRQGGISSTDTQYF
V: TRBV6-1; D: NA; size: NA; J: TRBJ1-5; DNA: TGTGCCAGCAGTGAGGCGGGGCAGGGCAATCAGCCCCAGCATTTT; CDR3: CASSEAGQGNQPQHF
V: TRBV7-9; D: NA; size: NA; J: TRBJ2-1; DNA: TGTGCCAGCACCGAGGACAGAGGGTTCTACAATGAGCAGTTCTTC; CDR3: CASTEDRGFYNEQFF
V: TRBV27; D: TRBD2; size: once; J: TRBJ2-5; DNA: TGTGCCAGCAGGAGAGCGGGAGCTGAGACCCAGTACTTC; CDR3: CASRRAGAETQYF
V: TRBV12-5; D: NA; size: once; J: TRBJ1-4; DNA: TGTGCTAGTGGTCCGAGCGGGGAGGGAAAGCTTAATGAAAAACTGTTTTTT; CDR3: CASGPSGEGKLNEKLFF
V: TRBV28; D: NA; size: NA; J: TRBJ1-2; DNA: TGTGCCAGCAGTTTACCTCAGGGGCCCCTTTATGGCTACACCTTC; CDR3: CASSLPQGPLYGYTF
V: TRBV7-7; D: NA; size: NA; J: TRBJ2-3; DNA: TGTGCTAGCAGCCCGGACATAAGCACAGATACGCAGTATTTT; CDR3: CASSPDISTDTQYF
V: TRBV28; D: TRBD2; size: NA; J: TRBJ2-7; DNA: TGTGCCAGCACCAACAGCGGGAGGAGGGCCCACGAGCAGTACTTC; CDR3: CASTNSGRRAHEQYF
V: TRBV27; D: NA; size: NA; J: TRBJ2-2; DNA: TGTGCCAGCAGTTTATCACGAGGGGTACGGGAGAAGGTCGGGGAGCTGTTTTTT; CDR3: CASSLSRGVREKVGELFF
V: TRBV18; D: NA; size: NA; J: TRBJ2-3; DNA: TGTGCCAGCTCGAAGGGGGAGGGCCTGACAGATACGCAGTATTTT; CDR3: CASSKGEGLTDTQYF
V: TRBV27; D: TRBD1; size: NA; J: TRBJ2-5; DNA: TGTGCCAGCAGTTTACGGTTTTCGACAGGGGTCGCAGAGACCCAGTACTTC; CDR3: CASSLRFSTGVAETQYF
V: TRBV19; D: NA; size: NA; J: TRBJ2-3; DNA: TGTGCCAGTAGTAACAGGCCCTCTCGCACAGATACGCAGTATTTT; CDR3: CASSNRPSRTDTQYF
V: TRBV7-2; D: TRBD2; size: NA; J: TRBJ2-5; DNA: TGTGCCAGCAGCTTAGTAGGGCTAGCGGGCAGACTCTTACAAGAGACCCAGTACTTC; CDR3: CASSLVGLAGRLLQETQYF
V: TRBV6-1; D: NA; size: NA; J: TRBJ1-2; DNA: TGTGCCAGCAGTGAAGTAACAGATTATGGCTACACCTTC; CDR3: CASSEVTDYGYTF